This T cell receptor beta chain appears in the sequencing data of a study of sequential checkpoint blockade in melanoma. CDR3 length equals 12 residues. Germline V lookup: CDR1 WSHSY, CDR2 SAAADI. V was pared by 6 bases and J by 11 bases, with 16 bases between. Clones were read by immunoSEQ multiplex PCR, and TCRdb kept only the in-frame ones, dropping some. The data contain thousands of clones, approximately 22% of them seen just once; the ten biggest clones take up less than 15%. This clone was observed a handful of times. Treatment here: randomized to nivolumab then ipilimumab (arm A) or the reverse (arm B).

This receptor was identified in a human donor with melanoma. The sample here was tumor tissue (inferred from file names), taken from a patient given nivolumab and ipilimumab in sequence. This chain links TRBV10-2 with TRBJ1-1; D ambiguous. This chain's CDR3 is CASRAMGFGAFF. CDR3 sequence (DNA): TGCGCCAGCAGGGCAATGGGGTTTGGGGCTTTCTTT.